These T cell receptor beta chains were read from a single sample in a study of blood T cells in healthy people across ages. TCRdb independently ran MiXCR on the 5' RACE reads; one entry per CDR3 protein. The sample lists approximately 1,000,000 distinct CDR3 sequences; 45% were seen once. Sequencing used blood. Receptors originate from a woman in her sixties or seventies in good health. Each CDR3 is given with its conserved first and last residue. D genes are given only for firm matches. Some rows have no size entry. The others give once, few or many, or a class for an expanded clone.

J,V,size,D,DNA,CDR3
TRBJ2-4,TRBV4-1,-,-,TGCGCCAGCAGCCTTCAACAGAGAGGCAAAAACATTCAGTACTTC,CASSLQQRGKNIQYF
TRBJ1-5,TRBV4-1,many,-,TGCGCCAGCAGCCAAGATCCTTATGGTAGCCAGCCCCAGCATTTT,CASSQDPYGSQPQHF
TRBJ2-7,TRBV6-1,-,TRBD2,TGTGCCAGCAGTGAAGGTAGCGGGGGAGCCTACGAGCAGTACTTC,CASSEGSGGAYEQYF
TRBJ2-1,TRBV2,-,TRBD2,TGTGCCAGCAGTGAAATGCCCCCCCTAGCGGGAGCAAGGAATGAGCAGTTCTTC,CASSEMPPLAGARNEQFF
TRBJ2-3,TRBV6-1,few,TRBD2,TGTGCCAGCAGTGAAACTAGCGGGAGAGATACGCAGTATTTT,CASSETSGRDTQYF
TRBJ2-4,TRBV27,few,TRBD2,TGTGCCAGCAGAACAAACCGACTAGCGGGAGGGCCGGAGAACATTCAGTACTTC,CASRTNRLAGGPENIQYF
TRBJ2-7,TRBV12-3/TRBV12-4,-,-,TGTGCCAGCAGGGGGGGGGCAGAGGAGCAGTACTTC,CASRGGAEEQYF
TRBJ2-5,TRBV6-1,-,-,TGTGCCAGCAGTACTCGGGCGTACCAAGAGACCCAGTACTTC,CASSTRAYQETQYF
TRBJ1-5,TRBV6-6,once,TRBD1,TGTGCCAGCAGTTACTCGGGACAGTATAGCAATCAGCCCCAGCATTTT,CASSYSGQYSNQPQHF
TRBJ2-6,TRBV12-3/TRBV12-4,-,-,TGTGCCAGCAGTCTCCCGGGCGGGACCGGGGCCAACGTCCTGACTTTC,CASSLPGGTGANVLTF
TRBJ2-4,TRBV27,-,-,TGTGCCAGCAGTTGGACAGCTCAGGGCATTCAGTACTTC,CASSWTAQGIQYF
TRBJ2-1,TRBV9,-,TRBD2,TGTGCCAGCAGCGTAGTTACCCTAGCGGGAGACTACAATGAGCAGTTCTTC,CASSVVTLAGDYNEQFF
TRBJ1-6,TRBV9,-,-,TGTGCCAGCAGCGTAGCCGGGAACGGTAATTCACCCCTCCACTTT,CASSVAGNGNSPLHF
TRBJ2-7,TRBV20-1,once,-,TGCAGTGCTAGAGTGCGTCTCAACCAAGCCTACGAGCAGTACTTC,CSARVRLNQAYEQYF
TRBJ2-7,TRBV27,few,-,TGTGCCAGCAGTTCTCTCCGGGGGGCGCTGGGCTACGAGCAGTACTTC,CASSSLRGALGYEQYF
TRBJ2-5,TRBV5-5,-,TRBD2,TGTGCCAGCAGCTTGGCGGCTAGCGGTCTTGCGGAGACCCAGTACTTC,CASSLAASGLAETQYF
TRBJ2-3,TRBV20-1,-,-,TGCAGTGCTTACAGGGACGATACGCAGTATTTT,CSAYRDDTQYF
TRBJ2-1,TRBV28,few,-,TGTGCCAGCAGGGATCAGGGGGGGATTAAGTTCTTC,CASRDQGGIKFF
TRBJ2-3,TRBV12-3/TRBV12-4,-,TRBD2,TGTGCCAGCAGTTTAGATGAGCGGGGGGACACAGATACGCAGTATTTT,CASSLDERGDTDTQYF
TRBJ1-1,TRBV18,once,-,TGTGCCAGCTCACCTCTGAGGGCTTTGAACACTGAAGCTTTCTTT,CASSPLRALNTEAFF
TRBJ2-5,TRBV27,-,TRBD2,TGTGCCAGCAGTACAGCGGGAGACGAAGAGACCCAGTACTTC,CASSTAGDEETQYF
TRBJ2-7,TRBV6-5,-,TRBD1,TGTGCCAGCACTCTCACAGGGGGCGTCTCCTACGAGCAGTACTTC,CASTLTGGVSYEQYF
TRBJ2-1,TRBV28,few,-,TGTGCCAGCAGTCTTACACACTCCTACAATGAGCAGTTCTTC,CASSLTHSYNEQFF
TRBJ2-7,TRBV28,few,-,TGTGCCAGCAGTCCCCCGAAAGCTTATGGGGGCGAGCAGTACTTC,CASSPPKAYGGEQYF
TRBJ2-5,TRBV5-6,-,TRBD1,TGTGCCAGCAGCCAGCAGGGGGCGGAGACCCAGTACTTC,CASSQQGAETQYF
TRBJ1-2,TRBV25-1,-,TRBD1,TGTGCCAGCAGTGAATACACAGGGGTTCAGAACTATGGCTACACCTTC,CASSEYTGVQNYGYTF
TRBJ2-5,TRBV9,-,-,TGTGCCAGCAGCGTAGATAGGGAGGAGCTTGAGACCCAGTACTTC,CASSVDREELETQYF
TRBJ2-3,TRBV10-3,-,-,TGTGCCATCAGCCGGGATTCGGGGGCGACGACAGATACGCAGTATTTT,CAISRDSGATTDTQYF
TRBJ2-7,TRBV25-1,few,TRBD2,TGTGCCAGCACCTGGGGGGGCGAGCAGTACTTC,CASTWGGEQYF
TRBJ2-1,TRBV6-6,-,TRBD1,TGTGCCAGCAGTTACTCCGGACAGGGGGCATCCAATGAGCAGTTCTTC,CASSYSGQGASNEQFF
TRBJ2-3,TRBV29-1,-,-,TGCAGCGTTGAAGGCGTAGCGTCGGCAGATGCGCAGTATTTT,CSVEGVASADAQYF